One and the same sample provided the 23 T cell receptor beta chains below, sequenced in a study of T-cell memory formation after mild COVID-19. TCRdb used MiXCR to reprocess the 5' RACE reads, holding one entry per CDR3 protein. This sample yields fewer than 300,000 distinct CDR3 sequences, of which 18% are seen a single time; 23% belongs to the top ten. Sequences were obtained from PBMCs or a T cell subset sorted from them (not recorded which). These TCRs come from a man aged 18 to 29 who had mild COVID-19 (a few samples of this study predate the infection). Cell type and time point are not known.

This clonotype was seen more than once but under ten times. This chain uses TRBV20-1 with TRBJ2-5; 13 bases map to TRBD2. Germline V gives CDR1 DFQATT, CDR2 SNEGSKA (reference sequence). Trimming at V came to 5 bases and at J to 5 bases, leaving 5 bases not matched to a gene. The CDR3 extends over 14 amino acids. The CDR3 reads CSAVGLAGRETQYF. In DNA form, the CDR3 reads TGCAGTGCTGTGGGACTAGCGGGGCGTGAGACCCAGTACTTC.

This chain links TRBV20-1 with TRBJ2-7; D possibly corresponds to TRBD2 (6 bases). This CDR3 region has 14 residues. Between the trimmed V and J ends, which lost 3 bases and 3 bases, there was a span of 15 bases. Germline V gene lookup returns CDR1 DFQATT and CDR2 SNEGSKA (reference sequence). For the CDR3, the DNA is TGCAGTGCTAGGGACACTAGCAACAGCTACGAGCAGTACTTC. Its translation is CSARDTSNSYEQYF.

V is TRBV13 and J is TRBJ2-1; the match to TRBD2 covers 9 bases. After removal of 5 bases from V and 6 bases from J, the junction contained 11 bases not matched to a gene. Germline CDR1 and CDR2: PRHDT and FYEKMQ (reference sequence). The CDR3 loop spans 16 amino acids. The CDR3 sequence: CASSPEVLAGFNEQFF. The CDR3 DNA reads as TGTGCCAGCAGCCCAGAGGTCCTAGCGGGGTTCAATGAGCAGTTCTTC.

The chain links TRBV29-1 to TRBJ2-3; D uncertain. This CDR3 comprises 16 residues. Germline V gene data show CDR1 as SQVTM and CDR2 as ANQGSEA. V lost 1 base and J lost 0, with 14 bases in between. The chain's CDR3 is CSVEGKDEFSTDTQYF. CDR3 coding DNA: TGCAGCGTTGAAGGGAAGGATGAGTTTAGCACAGATACGCAGTATTTT.

The genes are TRBV6-2 or TRBV6-3 and TRBJ1-4; 7 bases align to TRBD1. Trimming took 4 bases from V and 0 from J; bases not matched to a gene: 11. This CDR3 region has 18 residues. Looked up from germline, CDR1 is MNHEY and CDR2 is SVGEGT. The CDR3 loop reads CASSWSDTGAATNEKLFF. CDR3 coding DNA: TGTGCCAGCAGTTGGAGCGATACAGGGGCGGCAACTAATGAAAAACTGTTTTTT.

This clonotype was seen a handful of times. This rearrangement joins TRBV5-1 to TRBJ2-7; D remains unclear. This CDR3 is 12 amino acids long. Per the germline V gene, CDR1 is SGHRS and CDR2 is YFSETQ. Trimming pared 3 bases from V and 4 bases from J, leaving 8 bases between. The CDR3 is CASSSDLYEQYF. In DNA, the CDR3 is TGCGCCAGCAGCTCCGATTTATACGAGCAGTACTTC.

This chain links TRBV30 with TRBJ2-5; D might be TRBD2 (7 bases). Germline CDR1 reads GTSNPN; CDR2 reads SVGIG (reference sequence). Trimming stripped 0 bases from V and 4 bases from J, with 9 bases between. The CDR3 length is 13 residues. CDR3 nucleotide sequence: TGTGCCTGGAGTGTAGGGGGGGGAGAGACCCAGTACTTC. Residues: CAWSVGGGETQYF.

This rearrangement joins TRBV12-3 or TRBV12-4 to TRBJ2-2, with 8 bases that match TRBD2. The CDR3 has 16 residues. The V and J ends lost 6 bases and 4 bases, in that order; junction bases with no gene match: 10. CDR3 sequence: CASSQGLALFTGELFF. The CDR3 coding sequence is TGTGCCAGCAGCCAAGGACTAGCTTTGTTCACCGGGGAGCTGTTTTTT.

This clonotype was seen a handful of times. The chain combines TRBV4-3 with TRBJ2-1; tentatively, D is TRBD1 (6 bases). The CDR3 loop spans 17 amino acids. The V gene lost 0 bases and the J gene lost 7 bases, with 19 bases spanning the gap. The germline V gene has CDR1 LGHNA and CDR2 YSLEER. In nucleotides, the CDR3 is TGCGCCAGCAGCCAAGATTGGGTCAGGGGAAATGTGAATGAGCAGTTCTTC. Translating gives CASSQDWVRGNVNEQFF.

The chain joins TRBV7-2 to TRBJ2-7; 9 bases fit TRBD2. Germline assignment: CDR1 SGHTA and CDR2 FQGNSA. The J segment lost 6 bases and the V segment lost 5 bases, leaving 8 bases of the junction unmatched. This CDR3 comprises 14 residues. The CDR3 region has the DNA TGTGCCAGCAGCCCCGCGGCGGGGGGGCCCGAGCAGTACTTC. Amino acids: CASSPAAGGPEQYF.

V gene TRBV5-1 combines with J gene TRBJ2-5, with D possibly matching TRBD1 (6 bases). Per the germline V gene, CDR1 is SGHRS and CDR2 is YFSETQ. The CDR3 spans 15 residues. The V end was cut by 4 bases, the J end by 0 bases, with 13 bases between. The CDR3 nucleotides read TGCGCCAGCAGCCCACGGACAGCTAACCAAGAGACCCAGTACTTC. It yields the protein CASSPRTANQETQYF.

V is TRBV24-1 and J is TRBJ2-7; D is unclear. Germline lookup yields CDR1 KGHDR and CDR2 SFDVKD. V was clipped by 12 bases and J by 6 bases, with 11 bases between them. CDR3 length equals 10 residues. The CDR3 DNA reads as TGTGCCCCCCGGTCCGGCGAGCAGTACTTC. This gives the protein CAPRSGEQYF.

The CDR3 DNA follows: TGCGCCAGCAGCTTGGCTAGCGGCTACGAGCAGTACGTC. It codes for CASSLASGYEQYV. The V and J genes are TRBV5-1 and TRBJ2-7; 7 nucleotides align to TRBD2. The trim removed 0 bases at V and 3 bases at J, leaving 0 bases unmatched. CDR3 size: 13 residues. Germline CDR1 is SGHRS and CDR2 is YFSETQ.

The chain couples TRBV12-3 or TRBV12-4 to TRBJ2-2; TRBD2 aligns across 12 bases. The junction had 9 bases not matched to a gene; V was cut back by 6 bases and J by 7 bases. The CDR3 consists of 16 residues. CDR3 loop: CASSDGLAGKDGELFF. The CDR3 DNA reads TGTGCCAGCAGCGATGGACTAGCGGGGAAAGACGGGGAGCTGTTTTTT.

This clonotype was picked up many times. The chain is built from TRBV7-3 and TRBJ2-2; D perhaps matches TRBD2 (5 bases). The germline V and J ends were trimmed by 5 bases and 1 base, with 14 bases remaining between them. Germline-derived CDR1 and CDR2 are SGHTA and FQGTGA. The CDR3 is 16 residues long. The CDR3 protein is CASSRGPAGNTGELFF. The DNA of the CDR3 is TGTGCCAGCAGCCGAGGCCCCGCGGGGAACACCGGGGAGCTGTTTTTT.

The gene calls are TRBV7-8 and TRBJ2-7; 11 bases fit TRBD2. Germline V CDR1 and CDR2: SGHVS, FQNEAQ. This CDR3 region has 16 residues. V lost 1 base and J lost 2; bases outside the gene matches: 4. The CDR3 here is CASSLVLTSGAYEQYV. The CDR3 DNA follows: TGTGCCAGCAGCTTAGTTTTGACTAGCGGGGCCTACGAGCAGTACGTC.

V usage is TRBV5-1 and J usage is TRBJ2-7; D is uncertain. Germline CDR1 and CDR2: SGHRS and YFSETQ. The CDR3 is 13 amino acids. Trimming pared 5 bases from V and 7 bases from J, leaving 16 bases between. CDR3: CASRNTFRQEQYF. The CDR3, as DNA: TGCGCCAGCAGGAATACCTTCCGCCAGGAGCAGTACTTC. Looking up the rest from reference TRBV5-1 and TRBJ2-7 gives the full variable domain: KAGVTQTPRYLIKTRGQQVTLSCSPISGHRSVSWYQQTPGQGLQFLFEYFSETQRNKGNFPGRFSGRQFSNSRSEMNVSTLELGDSALYLCASRNTFRQEQYFGPGTRLTVT.

The chain is built from TRBV12-3 or TRBV12-4 and TRBJ1-6; 7 bases fit TRBD1. With V trimmed by 6 bases and J by 2 bases, 4 bases remained unmatched. CDR3 size: 15 residues. CDR3 in amino acids: CASRGTATYNSPLHF. The DNA of the CDR3 is TGTGCCAGCAGAGGGACAGCCACCTATAATTCACCCCTCCACTTT.

The J gene is TRBJ2-7, the V gene TRBV2; 9 positions match TRBD1. The CDR3 spans 11 residues. V lost 9 bases, J lost 5 bases, and 2 bases stayed unmatched. Per the germline V gene, CDR1 is SNHLY and CDR2 is FYNNEI. The CDR3, as DNA: TGTGCCAGTGGGACAGGGAACGAGCAGTACTTC. Protein sequence: CASGTGNEQYF.

This clonotype was observed a handful of times. The gene calls are TRBV7-2 and TRBJ1-3; no clear D gene. CDR1 is SGHTA, CDR2 FQGNSA, per germline. The germline V and J ends were trimmed by 6 bases and 7 bases, with 13 bases remaining between them. The CDR3 is made up of 13 amino acids. Here the CDR3 reads CASRRETGNTIYF. CDR3 bases: TGTGCCAGCAGACGGGAGACGGGGAACACCATATATTTT.

This clonotype was seen a handful of times. The chain uses TRBV20-1 and TRBJ2-3, with 11 positions matching TRBD2. Germline CDR1 is DFQATT and CDR2 is SNEGSKA (reference sequence). V lost 6 bases to trimming and J lost 1 base; unmatched junction nucleotides: 12. The CDR3 runs to 17 residues. The CDR3 loop is CSAPTSGGSSGTDTQYF. For the CDR3, the DNA is TGCAGTGCGCCTACTAGCGGGGGCTCAAGTGGCACAGATACGCAGTATTTT.

This clonotype was detected a few times. V gene TRBV28 combines with J gene TRBJ2-7, with D tentatively TRBD1 or TRBD2 (5 bases each). Trimming left V 3 bases short and J 0 bases short, with 12 bases between. CDR1 and CDR2 (germline): MDHEN, SYDVKM. There are 15 residues in the CDR3. This chain's CDR3 is CASSLGLGGSYEQYV. Here the CDR3 DNA reads TGTGCCAGCAGTTTGGGGCTTGGGGGCTCCTACGAGCAGTACGTC.

This clonotype was seen just once. V gene TRBV5-4 combines with J gene TRBJ2-2, with 9 bases fitting TRBD1. Germline lookup yields CDR1 SGHNT and CDR2 YYREEE (reference sequence). This CDR3 has 15 amino acids. V was clipped by 4 bases and J by 4 bases; unmatched bases: 5. Here the CDR3 reads CASSSRDRVTGELFF. The DNA of the CDR3 is TGTGCCAGCAGCAGCCGGGACAGGGTCACCGGGGAGCTGTTTTTT. The whole variable domain, filled in from reference TRBV5-4 and TRBJ2-2, reads ETGVTQSPTHLIKTRGQQVTLRCSSQSGHNTVSWYQQALGQGPQFIFQYYREEENGRGNFPPRFSGLQFPNYSSELNVNALELDDSALYLCASSSRDRVTGELFFGEGSRLTVL.